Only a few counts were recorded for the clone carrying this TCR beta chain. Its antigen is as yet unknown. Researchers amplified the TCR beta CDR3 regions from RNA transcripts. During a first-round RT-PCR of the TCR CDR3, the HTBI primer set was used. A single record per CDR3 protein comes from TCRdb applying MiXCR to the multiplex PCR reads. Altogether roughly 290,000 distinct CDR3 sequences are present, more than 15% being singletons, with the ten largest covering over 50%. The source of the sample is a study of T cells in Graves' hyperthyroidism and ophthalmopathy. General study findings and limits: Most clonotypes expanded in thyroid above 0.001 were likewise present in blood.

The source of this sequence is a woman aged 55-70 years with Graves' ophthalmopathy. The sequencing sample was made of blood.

CDR3 region: CASSVALVAAGGYNEQFF. CDR3 sequence (DNA): TGTGCCAGCAGCGTAGCTTTGGTGGCGGCGGGGGGATACAATGAGCAGTTCTTC. The J gene is TRBJ2-1, the V gene TRBV9, with TRBD2 matching over 8 bases. Germline-derived CDR1 and CDR2 are SGDLS and YYNGEE. Trimming took 0 bases from V and 4 from J; bases not matched to a gene: 12. The CDR3 length is 18 residues.